The 20 T cell receptor beta chains below all came from one sample that was sequenced in a study of T cell responses to AZD1222 COVID-19 vaccine. Generated by immunoSEQ multiplex PCR, the TCRdb table keeps only in-frame clones and is missing some. Of some 130,000 clones in the sample, roughly 90% were seen once. The sample in question was peripheral blood, obtained 28 days after the second AZD1222 dose. These receptors were collected from an adult who received the AZD1222 COVID-19 vaccine.

This clone was picked up a small number of times. The gene calls are TRBV4-2 and TRBJ2-3, with 7 bases matching TRBD1. Germline V gene data show CDR1 as LGHNA and CDR2 as YNFKEQ. This CDR3 contains 15 residues. V lost 4 bases to trimming and J lost 2 bases; unmatched junction nucleotides: 6. The CDR3: CASSLGTVATDTQYF. CDR3 sequence (DNA): TGTGCCAGCAGCCTAGGGACAGTAGCCACAGATACGCAGTATTTT.

The gene calls are TRBV5-4 and TRBJ1-1; D gene ambiguous. There are 13 residues in the CDR3. Germline V gives CDR1 SGHNT, CDR2 YYREEE (reference sequence). V was clipped by 2 bases and J by 2 bases, with 7 bases between them. In DNA form, the CDR3 reads TGTGCCAGCAGCTTCTCACGAAACACTGAAGCTTTCTTT. It yields the protein CASSFSRNTEAFF.

The chain carries TRBV7-9 and TRBJ1-6; unclear D gene. CDR1 and CDR2 from the germline V gene are SEHNR and FQNEAQ (reference sequence). There are 13 residues in the CDR3. The V gene lost 2 bases and the J gene lost 8 bases, with 7 bases spanning the gap. CDR3 DNA: TGTGCCAGCAGCTTAAGTGGGGATTCACCCCTCCACTTT. This gives the protein CASSLSGDSPLHF. Using reference TRBV7-9 and TRBJ1-6 for the parts outside the CDR3, the full variable domain is DTGVSQNPRHKITKRGQNVTFRCDPISEHNRLYWYRQTLGQGPEFLTYFQNEAQLEKSRLLSDRFSAERPKGSFSTLEIQRTEQGDSAMYLCASSLSGDSPLHFGNGTRLTVT.

This rearrangement joins TRBV4-1 to TRBJ2-1; the D is unclear. CDR1 and CDR2 (germline): MGHRA, YSYEKL. V lost 3 bases to trimming and J lost 5 bases, with 17 bases between them. CDR3 length: 16 amino acids. The CDR3 nucleotides are TGCGCCAGCAGCCAGCGCTGGCCACAGCCTAACAATGAGCAGTTCTTC. Residues: CASSQRWPQPNNEQFF.

V is TRBV5-1 and J is TRBJ1-5; 7 nucleotides align to TRBD1. After removal of 5 bases from V and 4 bases from J, the junction contained 6 bases not matched to a gene. The CDR3 contains 14 residues. Germline lookup yields CDR1 SGHRS and CDR2 YFSETQ. CDR3 sequence reads: CASSQGGQNQPQHF. The DNA of the CDR3 is TGCGCCAGCAGTCAAGGGGGACAGAATCAGCCCCAGCATTTT.

The rearrangement uses TRBV10-1 and TRBJ2-2, with TRBD1 as a possible D gene (5 bases). Germline V lookup: CDR1 WNHNN, CDR2 SYGVQD (reference sequence). The CDR3 sequence is 15 residues long. V lost 6 bases and J lost 1, with 12 bases in between. The CDR3 DNA reads as TGCGCCAGCAGCAGGGTAGGGTTGAACACCGGGGAGCTGTTTTTT. Encoded protein: CASSRVGLNTGELFF.

V is TRBV2 and J is TRBJ1-4, with TRBD1 as a possible D gene (5 bases). Germline V gene sequence: CDR1 SNHLY, CDR2 FYNNEI. This CDR3 has 13 residues. Trimming removed 2 bases at V and 5 bases at J, with 6 bases between. CDR3 DNA sequence: TGTGCCAGCAGTGAACCAGGGAATGAAAAACTGTTTTTT. This translates into CASSEPGNEKLFF.

The rearrangement links TRBV5-6 to TRBJ2-7; D is possibly TRBD1 or TRBD2 (5 bases each). CDR1 is SGHDT and CDR2 is YYEEEE in the germline V gene. V lost 4 bases and J 6 bases, leaving 20 bases between the germline ends. This CDR3 comprises 15 residues. CDR3: CASSRRRRGDGEQYF. CDR3 DNA: TGTGCCAGCAGCCGGCGTCGTCGTGGGGACGGCGAGCAGTACTTC.

The chain uses TRBV3-1 (or the pseudogene TRBV3-2) and TRBJ2-7; D gene ambiguous. The CDR3 loop spans 13 amino acids. The germline V and J ends were trimmed by 8 bases and 0 bases, with 11 bases remaining between them. Germline CDR1 LGHDT, CDR2 YNNKEL (reference sequence). The CDR3 region is CASGVAGSYEQYF. The CDR3 nucleotides read TGTGCCAGCGGAGTGGCTGGCTCCTACGAGCAGTACTTC.

This clone was seen only once. The V and J genes are TRBV7-2 and TRBJ2-1, with D unclear. The CDR3 spans 13 residues. Germline CDR1 reads SGHTA; CDR2 reads FQGNSA. V gave up 1 base and J gave up 5 bases, with 6 bases separating them. DNA for the CDR3: TGTGCCAGCAGCTTAGTGGAAAACAATGAGCAGTTCTTC. Translation: CASSLVENNEQFF.

The rearrangement uses TRBV7-8 and TRBJ1-2, with a tentative D call TRBD1 (6 bases). Germline V gene lookup returns CDR1 SGHVS and CDR2 FQNEAQ. The CDR3 is 12 amino acids. CDR3 nucleotide sequence: TGTGCGTTATGGGACACCTTCTATGGCTACACCTTC. The encoded protein is CALWDTFYGYTF.

The chain recombines TRBV7-2 with TRBJ2-5; 15 bases fit TRBD2. Germline CDR1 and CDR2: SGHTA and FQGNSA. The CDR3 covers 17 residues. The trim removed 5 bases at V and 5 bases at J, leaving 9 bases unmatched. The CDR3 sequence: CASSPGTSGRRMETQYF. CDR3 DNA sequence: TGTGCCAGCAGCCCCGGGACTAGCGGGAGGAGAATGGAGACCCAGTACTTC.

J is TRBJ1-3 and V is TRBV19, with D maybe TRBD1 (5 bases). Germline V gene sequence: CDR1 LNHDA, CDR2 SQIVND (reference sequence). The CDR3 is made up of 15 amino acids. V dropped 4 bases and J dropped 2 bases, with 12 bases sitting between them. The CDR3 spells CASSTRQGTGNTIYF. CDR3 nucleotide sequence: TGTGCCAGTAGTACACGTCAGGGAACTGGAAACACCATATATTTT.

The chain employs TRBV4-1 and TRBJ1-1; D unresolved. Germline V gives CDR1 MGHRA, CDR2 YSYEKL. V was clipped by 1 base and J by 1 base, with 13 bases between them. The CDR3 spans 16 residues. DNA for the CDR3: TGCGCCAGCAGCCAAGGCTTAAGTCGGGGGAACACTGAAGCTTTCTTT. It encodes CASSQGLSRGNTEAFF.

A single count supports this clone. Here the CDR3 DNA reads TGTGCCATCAGTCAGCGGGACGGTGAGCAGTTCTTC. The encoded protein is CAISQRDGEQFF. The chain carries TRBV10-3 and TRBJ2-1; 7 bases map to TRBD2. Germline loops: CDR1 ENHRY, CDR2 SYGVKD. This CDR3 region has 12 residues. The J segment lost 9 bases and the V segment lost 5 bases, leaving 4 bases of the junction unmatched.

The V and J genes are TRBV12-3 or TRBV12-4 and TRBJ2-3; maybe TRBD1 (6 bases). The CDR3 length is 12 residues. The V end was cut by 6 bases, the J end by 6 bases, with 10 bases between. The CDR3 DNA sequence: TGTGCCAGCAGACAGGGCTTGGATACGCAGTATTTT. This gives the protein CASRQGLDTQYF.

This sequence joins TRBV6-5 and TRBJ1-2; no clear D gene. CDR1 is MNHEY, CDR2 SVGAGI, per germline. V shed 2 bases and J shed 1 base, with 11 bases lying between them. The CDR3 has 15 amino acids. CDR3: CASSYRSKGNYGYTF. The CDR3 DNA sequence: TGTGCCAGCAGTTACAGGTCAAAGGGTAACTATGGCTACACCTTC.

This chain links TRBV9 with TRBJ1-1, with a tentative D call TRBD1 (5 bases). Germline V gene lookup returns CDR1 SGDLS and CDR2 YYNGEE. There are 13 residues in the CDR3. Trimming removed 2 bases from V and 5 bases from J, with 10 bases in between. The CDR3: CASSVSGLTEAFF. The CDR3 DNA is TGTGCCAGCAGCGTCTCAGGGTTAACTGAAGCTTTCTTT.

The chain carries TRBV28 and TRBJ1-2; D might be TRBD1 (6 bases). Germline V gene data show CDR1 as MDHEN and CDR2 as SYDVKM. The CDR3 loop spans 15 amino acids. The V end was cut by 5 bases, the J end by 2 bases, with 15 bases between. CDR3 sequence (DNA): TGTGCCAGCAGTCTCCCGGGACACCCAAACTATGGCTACACCTTC. Translated, it gives CASSLPGHPNYGYTF.

This clone was detected once. The chain is built from TRBV10-3 and TRBJ2-7, with 9 nucleotides matching TRBD1. The CDR3 runs to 16 residues. Germline CDR1 ENHRY, CDR2 SYGVKD. The ends lost 0 bases at V and 4 bases at J; junction bases unmatched: 7. As DNA, the CDR3 is TGTGCCATCAGTGAGTCCAGGGGACAGGGTGTATACGAGCAGTACTTC. It codes for CAISESRGQGVYEQYF.